These T cell receptor beta chains were read from a single sample in a study of shared clonotypes between healthy human individuals. Repertoires were generated with immunoSEQ multiplex PCR, while TCRdb's copy carries only in-frame clones and drops some. The data contain 2 million to 2.5 million clones, 90% to 95% of them seen just once; the ten biggest clones take up 0.1% to 0.15%. The sample taken for sequencing was naive CD4+ T cells sorted from blood. The receptors were sampled from a man aged 18-30 years in good health. CDR3s include the opening cysteine and the closing phenylalanine or tryptophan. The D gene is left open where the match is weak. Clone size is not always given. Where it is, it says once, few, many or a class for expanded clones.

TRBV6-5	.	TRBJ2-3	.	CASSPRGHDTQYF	TGTGCCAGCAGTCCACGGGGCCATGATACGCAGTATTTT
TRBV6-1	.	TRBJ1-5	.	CASSGTWGQPQHF	TGTGCCAGCAGTGGGACATGGGGACAGCCCCAGCATTTT
TRBV4-2	.	TRBJ2-1	.	CASSQNAGHEQFF	TGTGCCAGCAGCCAAAACGCTGGGCATGAGCAGTTCTTC
TRBV7-9	TRBD2	TRBJ2-1	once	CASSRGLAFDEQFF	TGTGCCAGCAGCCGAGGACTAGCGTTCGATGAGCAGTTCTTC
TRBV18	.	TRBJ2-7	.	CASSPRWERITYEQYF	TGTGCCAGCTCACCTCGCTGGGAGCGGATAACCTACGAGCAGTACTTC
TRBV7-2	.	TRBJ1-3	.	CASSLGVVGGSGNTIYF	TGTGCCAGCAGCTTAGGGGTTGTCGGGGGCTCTGGAAACACCATATATTTT
TRBV7-2	.	TRBJ2-3	.	CASTARSPSTDTQYF	TGTGCCAGCACCGCTCGAAGTCCTAGCACAGATACGCAGTATTTT
TRBV5-1	.	TRBJ2-7	.	CASSLVAGIGTSGEQYF	TGCGCCAGCAGCTTGGTGGCAGGGATCGGAACCTCGGGCGAGCAGTACTTC
TRBV7-9	TRBD1	TRBJ1-4	.	CASSPAGTGVEKLFF	TGTGCCAGCAGCCCCGCCGGGACAGGGGTTGAAAAACTGTTTTTT
TRBV14	.	TRBJ1-1	few	CASSQNLGGTEAFF	TGTGCCAGCAGCCAGAACTTAGGAGGCACTGAAGCTTTCTTT
TRBV4-3	TRBD1	TRBJ2-5	.	CASSQDLGQGGQTQYF	TGCGCCAGCAGCCAAGATCTGGGACAGGGCGGGCAGACCCAGTACTTC
TRBV7-8	.	TRBJ1-2	.	CASSERRGLDYGYTF	TGTGCCAGCAGCGAAAGAAGGGGACTCGACTATGGCTACACCTTC
TRBV5-6	.	TRBJ1-6	.	CASSLLDMDNSPLHF	TGTGCCAGCAGCTTGTTGGACATGGATAATTCACCCCTCCACTTT
TRBV7-9	TRBD1	TRBJ1-3	.	CASSQTGTAGNTIYF	TGTGCCAGCAGCCAGACCGGGACAGCTGGAAACACCATATATTTT
TRBV2	.	TRBJ2-7	few	CASRALLGYEQYF	TGTGCCAGCAGGGCACTTCTAGGGTACGAGCAGTACTTC
TRBV28	.	TRBJ2-5	.	CASSGMGGETQYF	TGTGCCAGCAGTGGGATGGGGGGAGAGACCCAGTACTTC
TRBV6-6	.	TRBJ1-2	once	CASSYGPGPYGYTF	TGTGCCAGCAGTTACGGACCCGGGCCGTATGGCTACACCTTC
TRBV29-1	.	TRBJ2-5	.	CSGIRGRGETQYF	TGCAGCGGCATCAGGGGTCGGGGGGAGACCCAGTACTTC
TRBV4-3	.	TRBJ2-7	.	CASSQEAGYEQYF	TGCGCCAGCAGCCAAGAGGCGGGATACGAGCAGTACTTC
TRBV30	.	TRBJ1-3	.	CAWSVRSGTGIGNTIYF	TGTGCCTGGAGTGTTAGGTCCGGAACAGGGATTGGAAACACCATATATTTT
TRBV4-1	.	TRBJ2-5	.	CASSQDKGIGETQYF	TGCGCCAGCAGCCAAGATAAGGGGATTGGGGAGACCCAGTACTTC
TRBV4-1	.	TRBJ2-2	.	CASSPLYTGELFF	TGCGCCAGCAGCCCGTTATACACCGGGGAGCTGTTTTTT
TRBV4-2	TRBD2	TRBJ2-3	.	CASKRGGGTDTQYF	TGTGCCAGCAAGCGTGGCGGGGGAACAGATACGCAGTATTTT
TRBV27	.	TRBJ2-7	.	CASRLLGNYEQYF	TGTGCCAGCCGTCTTTTAGGTAACTACGAGCAGTACTTC